This entry lists 16 T cell receptor beta chains sequenced from one sample in a study of PD-1 blockade in classical Hodgkin lymphoma. TCRdb's table, derived via immunoSEQ multiplex PCR, lists solely in-frame clones and lacks some. The sample lists about 14,000 clones, around four fifths occurring once. Relapses following autologous stem cell transplantation were seen in all patients, with brentuximab vedotin exposure varying. Sequences were derived from peripheral blood mononuclear cells (PBMCs), sampled at baseline. The receptors come from a human donor with classical Hodgkin lymphoma.

The J gene is TRBJ2-7, the V gene TRBV5-1; 7 bases match TRBD1. V dropped 4 bases and J dropped 3; count of bases not matched to a gene: 13. This CDR3 comprises 16 residues. Germline V gene sequence: CDR1 SGHRS, CDR2 YFSETQ. The CDR3 DNA follows: TGCGCCAGCAGCGTCACCGGGACAGCCCTAAGCTACGAGCAGTACTTC. This translates into CASSVTGTALSYEQYF.

By share of the sample, this clone is medium-sized (0.01 to 0.1%). CDR3 sequence reads: CASSSEDRGNEKLFF. In DNA form, the CDR3 reads TGTGCCAGCAGCTCCGAAGACAGGGGGAATGAAAAACTGTTTTTT. The gene calls are TRBV9 and TRBJ1-4; 9 bases line up with TRBD1. Germline V gene lookup returns CDR1 SGDLS and CDR2 YYNGEE. The V gene end was trimmed by 4 bases and the J gene end by 5 bases; junction bases not matched to a gene: 6. There are 15 residues in the CDR3.

This clone has a handful of counts. The CDR3 coding sequence is TGTGCCAGCACACAGGGAGATAACTATGGCTACACCTTC. It translates to CASTQGDNYGYTF. The V gene is TRBV5-4, the J gene TRBJ1-2; perhaps TRBD1 as D (6 bases). Per germline, CDR1 SGHNT and CDR2 YYREEE (reference sequence). The germline V and J ends were trimmed by 6 bases and 1 base, with 10 bases remaining between them. This CDR3 spans 13 amino acids.

V and J are TRBV10-3 and TRBJ1-6, with 8 positions matching TRBD1. The CDR3 sequence is 15 residues long. CDR1 and CDR2 from the germline V gene are ENHRY and SYGVKD. The junction had 6 bases not matched to a gene; V was cut back by 5 bases and J by 6 bases. The CDR3 is CAISIQGVINSPLHF. Here the CDR3 DNA reads TGTGCCATCAGTATACAGGGGGTTATTAATTCACCCCTCCACTTT.

The chain has TRBV7-9 and TRBJ1-1, with TRBD1 matching 7 bases. The V segment lost 3 bases and the J segment 1 base; nucleotides outside the gene matches: 8. The germline V gene encodes CDR1 SEHNR and CDR2 FQNEAQ (reference sequence). CDR3 size: 16 residues. The CDR3: CASSFRGGPTNTEAFF. Here the CDR3 DNA reads TGTGCCAGCAGCTTCAGGGGGGGTCCGACGAACACTGAAGCTTTCTTT.

V usage is TRBV4-3 and J usage is TRBJ2-3, with TRBD2 matching 7 bases. With 3 bases clipped from V and 7 bases from J, the junction kept 7 bases outside the gene matches. This CDR3 is 14 amino acids long. The germline gives CDR1 LGHNA, CDR2 YSLEER. DNA of the CDR3: TGCGCCAGCAGCCAGGGCGGGGGAGTGAATACGCAGTATTTT. Encoded protein: CASSQGGGVNTQYF.

V and J are TRBV7-9 and TRBJ1-1, with D perhaps TRBD1 (5 bases). With 5 bases removed from V and 4 bases from J, the gap between germline ends came to 20 bases. This CDR3 comprises 16 residues. Per germline, CDR1 SEHNR and CDR2 FQNEAQ (reference sequence). CDR3 nucleotides: TGTGCCAGCAGCCCCCGGGGGGAAGGGTTTGCCACTGAAGCTTTCTTT. It codes for CASSPRGEGFATEAFF. Full variable domain (missing parts from reference TRBV7-9 and TRBJ1-1): DTGVSQNPRHKITKRGQNVTFRCDPISEHNRLYWYRQTLGQGPEFLTYFQNEAQLEKSRLLSDRFSAERPKGSFSTLEIQRTEQGDSAMYLCASSPRGEGFATEAFFGQGTRLTVV.

This clone was picked up one time. The chain recombines TRBV29-1 with TRBJ2-5; maybe TRBD2 (5 bases). This CDR3 has 10 residues. Germline CDR1 reads SQVTM; CDR2 reads ANQGSEA. The V end lost 4 bases, the J end lost 5 bases, and 5 bases lay between the germline ends. CDR3 region: CSVGGETQYF. The DNA for the CDR3 is TGCAGCGTTGGAGGGGAGACCCAGTACTTC.

This clone was picked up one time. The chain links TRBV19 to TRBJ2-7; D may be TRBD2 (6 bases). The CDR3 extends over 13 amino acids. Germline CDR1 reads LNHDA; CDR2 reads SQIVND (reference sequence). The ends were cut back, 5 bases at V and 5 bases at J, with 13 bases in the middle. CDR3: CASSVQRANEQYF. The CDR3 region has the DNA TGTGCCAGTAGTGTGCAGCGGGCCAACGAGCAGTACTTC.

This chain joins TRBV5-4 and TRBJ2-4; 8 bases match TRBD2. Germline CDR1 SGHNT, CDR2 YYREEE (reference sequence). The J segment lost 5 bases and the V segment lost 2 bases, leaving 0 bases of the junction unmatched. The CDR3 runs to 13 residues. The CDR3 loop reads CASSFGGENIQYF. In DNA, the CDR3 is TGTGCCAGCAGCTTCGGGGGGGAAAACATTCAGTACTTC.

The chain is built from TRBV6-6 and TRBJ1-1; TRBD1 agrees at 7 bases. Germline assignment: CDR1 MNHNY and CDR2 SVGAGI (reference sequence). The CDR3 runs to 14 residues. The ends lost 7 bases at V and 1 base at J; junction bases unmatched: 6. CDR3 amino acids: CASTDGQANTEAFF. In DNA form, the CDR3 reads TGTGCCAGCACCGACGGACAGGCGAACACTGAAGCTTTCTTT.

This chain uses TRBV7-9 with TRBJ1-4; 7 bases are shared with TRBD1. The germline gives CDR1 SEHNR, CDR2 FQNEAQ (reference sequence). Trimming at V came to 2 bases and at J to 7 bases, leaving 4 bases not matched to a gene. CDR3 length equals 14 residues. The CDR3 reads CASSLQGDGEKLFF. The CDR3 DNA is TGTGCCAGCAGCTTACAGGGGGACGGTGAAAAACTGTTTTTT.

The chain carries TRBV5-1 and TRBJ1-6; TRBD1 aligns across 7 bases. V lost 5 bases to trimming and J lost 0 bases; unmatched junction nucleotides: 11. Germline CDR1 and CDR2: SGHRS and YFSETQ. This CDR3 spans 18 amino acids. The DNA of the CDR3 is TGCGCCAGCAGTGCAACAGGGGCCGGTAGCTCCTATAATTCACCCCTCCACTTT. Its protein is CASSATGAGSSYNSPLHF.

This chain joins TRBV19 and TRBJ1-4; D uncertain. The CDR3 runs 18 residues. Germline V CDR1 and CDR2: LNHDA, SQIVND (reference sequence). Deletions cut 7 bases from V and 0 bases from J, with 21 bases between. CDR3 sequence: CASTSLQRGLSTNEKLFF. CDR3 DNA: TGTGCCAGTACTTCCCTCCAGCGAGGCCTTTCAACTAATGAAAAACTGTTTTTT.

This clone was counted once. The V and J genes are TRBV19 and TRBJ1-2, with D unresolved. Germline V gene data show CDR1 as LNHDA and CDR2 as SQIVND (reference sequence). Trimming removed 2 bases at V and 2 bases at J, with 9 bases between. The CDR3 extends over 14 amino acids. CDR3: CASSIYPENYGYTF. CDR3 bases: TGTGCCAGTAGTATATATCCGGAAAACTATGGCTACACCTTC. Complete variable domain (other parts from reference TRBV19 and TRBJ1-2): DGGITQSPKYLFRKEGQNVTLSCEQNLNHDAMYWYRQDPGQGLRLIYYSQIVNDFQKGDIAEGYSVSREKKESFPLTVTSAQKNPTAFYLCASSIYPENYGYTFGSGTRLTVV.

This chain's CDR3 is CSVGGSSYNEQFF. In nucleotides, the CDR3 is TGCAGCGTTGGCGGGAGCTCCTACAATGAGCAGTTCTTC. V and J are TRBV29-1 and TRBJ2-1; 7 nucleotides agree with TRBD2. V was pared by 4 bases and J by 0 bases, with 0 bases of the junction left unmatched. Germline values: CDR1 SQVTM, CDR2 ANQGSEA. CDR3 length equals 13 residues.